The rows below give T cell receptor beta chains drawn from one sample of a study of cytotoxic CD8 clonotypes in ibrutinib-treated CLL. Here immunoSEQ multiplex PCR was the method, and the copy in TCRdb shows in-frame clones only, minus some. This table holds over 100,000 clones, approximately 83% found once. The sequencing used PBMCs, collected after 24 months of ibrutinib treatment. The receptor set was obtained from a human donor with chronic lymphocytic leukemia. The CDR3 runs from the conserved cysteine through the conserved F or W. A D gene is named only where the DNA matches it firmly. Some rows have no size entry. The others give once, few or many, or a class for an expanded clone.

v_call	d_call	j_call	clone_size	cdr3_aa	cdr3_nt
TRBV4-3	TRBD1	TRBJ2-5	.	CASSQGQGRETQYF	TGCGCCAGCAGCCAAGGACAGGGACGTGAGACCCAGTACTTC
TRBV10-3	.	TRBJ1-3	few	CAIRDSSGNTIYF	TGTGCCATCAGGGACAGCTCTGGAAACACCATATATTTT
TRBV9	TRBD1	TRBJ1-1	.	CASSTDRDTEAFF	TGTGCCAGCAGCACCGACAGGGACACTGAAGCTTTCTTT
TRBV2	.	TRBJ2-7	once	CASSERLVGGLQLQYF	TGTGCCAGCAGTGAAAGGTTAGTTGGAGGGCTCCAGCTCCAGTACTTC
TRBV20-1	.	TRBJ1-1	few	CSATQGRKAFF	TGCAGTGCAACCCAGGGACGGAAAGCTTTCTTT
TRBV10-3	TRBD2	TRBJ2-3	.	CAISDPRTSGSSDTQYF	TGTGCCATCAGTGATCCCCGGACTAGCGGGAGTTCTGATACGCAGTATTTT
TRBV28	.	TRBJ1-2	.	CASSVGSSNYGYTF	TGTGCCAGCAGTGTGGGTTCATCGAACTATGGCTACACCTTC
TRBV7-2	TRBD1	TRBJ2-3	.	CASSLPGQGADTQYF	TGTGCCAGCAGCTTACCGGGACAGGGTGCAGATACGCAGTATTTT
TRBV6-1	.	TRBJ1-1	.	CASSAGAGALNTEAFF	TGTGCCAGCAGTGCGGGGGCCGGGGCGTTGAACACTGAAGCTTTCTTT
TRBV11-1	TRBD1	TRBJ2-1	.	CASSFPIPDRVTYNEQFF	TGTGCCAGCAGCTTTCCAATTCCGGACAGGGTAACCTACAATGAGCAGTTCTTC
TRBV10-3	TRBD1	TRBJ1-2	.	CATNGAGTGLYGYTF	TGTGCCACCAATGGGGCCGGGACAGGGCTTTATGGCTACACCTTC
TRBV6-5	.	TRBJ1-2	.	CASTRGDYGYTF	TGTGCCAGCACCCGTGGAGACTATGGCTACACCTTC
TRBV5-1	.	TRBJ2-7	.	CASRGTGSGKYEQYF	TGCGCCAGCAGAGGTACAGGGTCAGGGAAGTACGAGCAGTACTTC
TRBV6-4	TRBD1	TRBJ1-6	.	CASSDTGGTGRSPLHF	TGTGCCAGCAGTGACACGGGGGGGACAGGGCGGTCACCCCTCCACTTT
TRBV7-8	.	TRBJ1-1	.	CASSLRSAGVANTEAFF	TGTGCCAGCAGCTTAAGAAGCGCAGGGGTTGCGAACACTGAAGCTTTCTTT
TRBV30	.	TRBJ1-2	.	CACRQGPGYTF	TGTGCGTGTCGGCAGGGGCCCGGCTACACCTTC
TRBV7-2	TRBD2	TRBJ2-2	.	CASSSGLAGGGTGELFF	TGTGCCAGCAGCTCAGGGCTAGCGGGAGGTGGGACCGGGGAGCTGTTTTTT
TRBV28	.	TRBJ2-1	.	CASTEGPGGNEQFF	TGTGCCAGCACGGAGGGTCCCGGAGGGAATGAGCAGTTCTTC
TRBV7-7	.	TRBJ2-2	.	CASSLMANTGELFF	TGTGCCAGCAGCTTAATGGCCAACACCGGGGAGCTGTTTTTT
TRBV5-1	.	TRBJ2-7	.	CASSSGSGQHEQYF	TGCGCCAGCAGCTCCGGTTCAGGGCAGCACGAGCAGTACTTC
TRBV2	TRBD2	TRBJ2-1	.	CASSAGGFYNDEQFF	TGTGCCAGCAGTGCGGGAGGGTTTTATAACGATGAGCAGTTCTTC
TRBV14	.	TRBJ2-7	once	CASSQAKNSGPWEQYF	TGTGCCAGCAGCCAAGCCAAGAATAGCGGCCCCTGGGAGCAGTACTTC
TRBV5-4	TRBD2	TRBJ2-7	.	CASSLALAGAGEQYF	TGTGCCAGCAGCTTGGCCTTAGCGGGAGCAGGCGAGCAGTACTTC
TRBV6-5	.	TRBJ2-7	once	CASSVTISSYEQYF	TGTGCCAGCAGTGTGACTATCAGCTCCTACGAGCAGTACTTC
TRBV10-3	TRBD2	TRBJ2-7	.	CAAGPSGSYEQYF	TGTGCCGCTGGGCCTAGCGGGAGTTACGAGCAGTACTTC
TRBV10-3	TRBD1	TRBJ1-2	.	CAISELATGQGYTF	TGTGCCATCAGTGAGTTGGCGACAGGGCAAGGCTACACCTTC
TRBV6-1	.	TRBJ1-1	.	CASNTGEGNTEAFF	TGTGCCAGCAATACTGGAGAGGGGAACACTGAAGCTTTCTTT
TRBV18	.	TRBJ2-2	.	CASSLRLDTGELFF	TGTGCCAGCTCACTCCGACTAGACACCGGGGAGCTGTTTTTT
TRBV28	TRBD1	TRBJ2-7	.	CASRRGTGGKQYF	TGTGCCAGCAGGCGGGGGACAGGGGGCAAACAGTACTTC
TRBV4-3	.	TRBJ1-5	.	CASSQDFPASTVNQPQHF	TGCGCCAGCAGCCAAGATTTTCCAGCATCGACGGTCAATCAGCCCCAGCATTTT
TRBV2	.	TRBJ2-3	.	CASSYRIGDTQYF	TGTGCCAGCAGTTATCGTATCGGGGATACGCAGTATTTT
TRBV6-6	.	TRBJ1-1	.	CASSRVMNTEAFF	TGTGCCAGCAGCCGGGTGATGAACACTGAAGCTTTCTTT
TRBV4-2	.	TRBJ2-1	.	CASSQDLGTINEQFF	TGTGCCAGCAGCCAAGACCTGGGGACAATTAATGAGCAGTTCTTC
TRBV6-5	.	TRBJ1-5	.	CASSYGRNQPQHF	TGTGCCAGCAGTTACGGCAGGAATCAGCCCCAGCATTTT
TRBV7-9	.	TRBJ1-1	.	CASSQSTGRTDTEAFF	TGTGCCAGCAGCCAATCGACCGGCAGGACGGATACTGAAGCTTTCTTT
TRBV9	.	TRBJ2-5	.	CASSPKLRGYQETQYF	TGTGCCAGCAGTCCTAAACTGCGGGGCTACCAAGAGACCCAGTACTTC
TRBV28	.	TRBJ1-2	few	CASRTGDYGYTF	TGTGCCAGCAGAACCGGAGACTATGGCTACACCTTC
TRBV28	TRBD2	TRBJ2-7	few	CASSFRPAGGYNTYEQYF	TGTGCCAGCAGTTTCAGGCCAGCGGGAGGTTACAATACCTACGAGCAGTACTTC
TRBV6-5	TRBD1	TRBJ2-3	.	CASSYSTGQGQDTQYF	TGTGCCAGCAGTTACTCGACAGGGCAGGGACAAGATACGCAGTATTTT
TRBV5-1	TRBD1	TRBJ2-1	.	CASSSLGQGVFNEQFF	TGCGCCAGCAGCTCACTAGGACAGGGGGTTTTTAATGAGCAGTTCTTC
TRBV5-1	TRBD1	TRBJ1-1	.	CASSRTGTVAEAFF	TGCGCCAGCAGCAGAACCGGGACAGTCGCCGAAGCTTTCTTT
TRBV7-2	.	TRBJ1-1	.	CASTYFGISEAFF	TGTGCCAGCACCTACTTTGGGATCTCTGAAGCTTTCTTT
TRBV4-3	TRBD1	TRBJ2-7	.	CASSLTRGPYEQYF	TGCGCCAGCAGCTTAACCAGGGGGCCCTACGAGCAGTACTTC
TRBV4-3	.	TRBJ2-5	.	CASSLGETQYF	TGCGCCAGCAGTCTTGGTGAGACCCAGTACTTC
TRBV27	.	TRBJ1-1	.	CASSFSLNTEAFF	TGTGCCAGCAGTTTCAGCTTGAACACTGAAGCTTTCTTT
TRBV19	.	TRBJ1-1	.	CASSIPHRRINTEAFF	TGTGCCAGTAGTATTCCTCACAGGAGAATCAACACTGAAGCTTTCTTT
TRBV28	TRBD1	TRBJ1-3	.	CASSSPGQPSSGNTIYF	TGTGCCAGCAGTTCCCCGGGACAGCCTTCCTCTGGAAACACCATATATTTT
TRBV19	.	TRBJ1-5	few	CASSNWDYSNQPQHF	TGTGCCAGTAGTAATTGGGACTATAGCAATCAGCCCCAGCATTTT
TRBV27	TRBD2	TRBJ2-1	.	CASSPLGAGVGYNEQFF	TGTGCCAGCAGCCCCCTGGGAGCGGGAGTGGGCTACAATGAGCAGTTCTTC
TRBV9	.	TRBJ2-2	once	CASSVTGYPGELFF	TGTGCCAGCAGCGTAACAGGGTACCCCGGGGAGCTGTTTTTT
TRBV4-2	.	TRBJ1-1	once	CASNGDTPNTEAFF	TGTGCCAGCAACGGGGACACCCCAAACACTGAAGCTTTCTTT
TRBV4-2	.	TRBJ2-7	.	CASSLRDPRGDEQYF	TGTGCCAGCAGCCTCCGGGACCCCAGAGGGGACGAGCAGTACTTC
TRBV21-1	.	TRBJ2-3	once	CASSKELGRRNTDTQYF	TGTGCCAGCAGCAAAGAGTTGGGGCGAAGAAACACAGATACGCAGTATTTT